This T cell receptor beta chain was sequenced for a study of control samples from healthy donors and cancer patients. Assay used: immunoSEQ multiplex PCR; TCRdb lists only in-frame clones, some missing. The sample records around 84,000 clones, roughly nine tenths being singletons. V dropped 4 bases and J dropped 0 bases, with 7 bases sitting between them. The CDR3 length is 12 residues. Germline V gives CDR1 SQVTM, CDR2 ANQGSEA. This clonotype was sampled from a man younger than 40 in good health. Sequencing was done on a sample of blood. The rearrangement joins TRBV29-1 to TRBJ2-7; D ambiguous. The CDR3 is CSVVSSSYEQYF. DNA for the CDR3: TGCAGCGTTGTTTCCAGCTCCTACGAGCAGTACTTC.